Detailed here is one TCR beta chain. Its antigen is not identified. This table comes from immunoSEQ multiplex PCR, and its TCRdb copy is limited to in-frame clones, with some not included. This sample has about 1 million clones, with about 75% found just once. The data were taken from a study of shared clonotypes between healthy human individuals. Study-wide background: Contributing individuals were two females and a few males aged 18 to 49.

Among the donors, all were Caucasian adults who lived in Nashville, Tennessee. Naive CD4+ cells were CD45RA-selected; the remaining cells were memory. Study-wide results and caveats: Clonotype sharing levels among donors were expected to vary with sequencing depth.

The sequenced sample was memory CD4+ T cells sorted from blood. Subset indicated: CD45RA-negative fraction. The TCR was taken from a man aged 18 to 29 in good health.

The CDR3 loop is CASKASGIGQETQYF. CDR3 coding DNA: TGCGCCAGCAAGGCTAGCGGGATAGGCCAAGAGACCCAGTACTTC. V usage is TRBV5-1 and J usage is TRBJ2-5, with 9 bases aligning to TRBD2. The CDR3 is 15 amino acids. V trimming: 6 bases; J trimming: 1 base; junction bases outside the gene matches: 7. In germline, CDR1 is SGHRS, CDR2 YFSETQ.